This T cell receptor beta chain was obtained from a study of blood T cell repertoires in COVID-19. Generated by immunoSEQ multiplex PCR, the TCRdb table keeps only in-frame clones and is missing some. The profile shows around 180,000 clones, about 91% of them singletons. The V segment lost 8 bases and the J segment 6 bases; nucleotides outside the gene matches: 7. CDR1 and CDR2 (germline): MNHEY, SVGAGI. The CDR3 loop spans 15 amino acids. This sequence originates from a woman younger than 45 with acute or convalescent COVID-19. This chain connects TRBV6-5 to TRBJ2-7; 16 bases are shared with TRBD2. Sequenced input: peripheral blood. CDR3 region: CASRGLAGGPGEQYF. CDR3 in DNA: TGTGCCAGCCGGGGACTAGCGGGAGGGCCTGGCGAGCAGTACTTC.